This entry lists 21 T cell receptor beta chains sequenced from one sample in a study of T cell responses to AZD1222 COVID-19 vaccine. Assay used: immunoSEQ multiplex PCR; TCRdb lists only in-frame clones, some missing. This table has around 130,000 clones, about 86% appearing once. The sequencing here drew on peripheral blood, taken on day 0 of AZD1222 vaccination. The source is an adult in good health.

V gene TRBV4-1 combines with J gene TRBJ1-2; D remains ambiguous. Germline loops: CDR1 MGHRA, CDR2 YSYEKL. Trimming removed 3 bases at V and 5 bases at J, with 13 bases between. The CDR3 sequence is 14 residues long. The CDR3 DNA follows: TGCGCCAGCAGCCATAGCCCGGCCCAATATGGCTACACCTTC. This gives the protein CASSHSPAQYGYTF.

The chain employs TRBV29-1 and TRBJ2-2; D might be TRBD1 or TRBD2, each matching 5 bases. Per germline, CDR1 SQVTM and CDR2 ANQGSEA. Trimming left V 7 bases short and J 0 bases short, with 12 bases between. The CDR3 totals 14 residues. CDR3 nucleotide sequence: TGCAGCGCTCTCGGGACCTCGAACACCGGGGAGCTGTTTTTT. Translating it yields CSALGTSNTGELFF.

This chain connects TRBV24-1 to TRBJ2-7; TRBD1 aligns across 8 bases. This CDR3 has 15 residues. The germline CDR1 and CDR2 sequences are KGHDR and SFDVKD. Trimming at V came to 4 bases and at J to 0 bases, leaving 4 bases not matched to a gene. The CDR3 is CATSEGQGYSYEQYF. Here the CDR3 DNA reads TGTGCCACCAGTGAAGGACAGGGATACTCCTACGAGCAGTACTTC.

This clone occurred a few times. The DNA of the CDR3 is TGTGCCAGCAGTGAGGTACAGGGCACTAATGAAAAACTGTTTTTT. Protein sequence: CASSEVQGTNEKLFF. This chain connects TRBV6-1 to TRBJ1-4; tentatively, D is TRBD1 (6 bases). Trimming removed 3 bases from V and 2 bases from J, with 10 bases in between. The length of the CDR3 is 15 residues. Germline CDR1 is MNHNS and CDR2 is SASEGT.

This rearrangement joins TRBV7-6 to TRBJ2-3; 9 bases line up with TRBD1. Looked up from germline, CDR1 is SGHVS and CDR2 is FNYEAQ. The CDR3 sequence is 12 residues long. Trimming at V came to 9 bases and at J to 4 bases, leaving 2 bases not matched to a gene. Here the CDR3 reads CASRDRADTQYF. CDR3 DNA sequence: TGTGCCAGTAGGGACAGGGCAGATACGCAGTATTTT.

The chain joins TRBV6-2 or TRBV6-3 to TRBJ2-2; no clear D gene. Trimming left V 2 bases short and J 5 bases short, with 9 bases between. This CDR3 has 14 amino acids. Germline-derived CDR1 and CDR2 are MNHEY and SVGEGT. This CDR3 is CASSYPSWTGELFF. The CDR3 DNA follows: TGTGCCAGCAGTTACCCTTCGTGGACCGGGGAGCTGTTTTTT.

The chain combines TRBV5-1 with TRBJ1-2; maybe TRBD1 (6 bases). V shed 0 bases and J shed 3 bases, with 9 bases lying between them. The CDR3 is made up of 14 amino acids. CDR1 is SGHRS and CDR2 is YFSETQ in the germline V gene. For the CDR3, the DNA is TGCGCCAGCAGCTTGGGGACAGCAGACTATGGCTACACCTTC. It translates to CASSLGTADYGYTF.

The rearrangement links TRBV13 to TRBJ2-3; 12 nucleotides line up with TRBD2. The trim removed 5 bases at V and 1 base at J, leaving 4 bases unmatched. There are 16 residues in the CDR3. The germline V gene has CDR1 PRHDT and CDR2 FYEKMQ (reference sequence). CDR3 region: CASSLRTSGGTDTQYF. The CDR3 nucleotides read TGTGCCAGCAGCCTGCGGACTAGCGGGGGCACAGATACGCAGTATTTT.

The chain joins TRBV28 to TRBJ2-7; the D gene is possibly TRBD1 (6 bases). V gave up 3 bases and J gave up 0 bases, with 18 bases separating them. Germline loops: CDR1 MDHEN, CDR2 SYDVKM. The CDR3 contains 17 residues. In nucleotides, the CDR3 is TGTGCCAGCAGTTTCGCAGGGGCTAATCCCCTCTCCTACGAGCAGTACTTC. Translated, it gives CASSFAGANPLSYEQYF.

This sequence joins TRBV7-9 and TRBJ1-6; TRBD1 agrees at 7 bases. The CDR3 consists of 18 residues. Trimming cost V 4 bases and J 4 bases; bases outside gene matches: 13. The germline V gene has CDR1 SEHNR and CDR2 FQNEAQ (reference sequence). The CDR3 is CASSSDRLKSVYNSPLHF. CDR3 nucleotides: TGTGCCAGCAGCTCGGACAGGCTTAAATCTGTGTATAATTCACCCCTCCACTTT.

The rearrangement uses TRBV7-9 and TRBJ1-4, with D possibly matching TRBD1 (5 bases). V shed 1 base and J shed 0 bases, with 12 bases lying between them. The CDR3 consists of 17 residues. Germline CDR1 reads SEHNR; CDR2 reads FQNEAQ (reference sequence). The CDR3: CASSLVGAAPTNEKLFF. In nucleotides, the CDR3 is TGTGCCAGCAGCTTAGTTGGGGCAGCCCCAACTAATGAAAAACTGTTTTTT.

This clone was seen a single time. V usage is TRBV5-1 and J usage is TRBJ1-1; D uncertain. V was trimmed by 4 bases and J by 5 bases, leaving 15 bases between them. Germline V gene sequence: CDR1 SGHRS, CDR2 YFSETQ. This CDR3 region has 14 residues. CDR3 amino acids: CASSPETPRTEAFF. The CDR3 DNA reads as TGCGCCAGCAGCCCCGAGACCCCGAGGACTGAAGCTTTCTTT.

The chain has TRBV25-1 and TRBJ2-3; D uncertain. V was clipped by 1 base and J by 0 bases, with 2 bases between them. This CDR3 is built from 13 residues. The V gene's germline CDR1 is MGHDK and CDR2 SYGVNS. The CDR3 nucleotides read TGTGCCAGCAGTGAATTGAGCACAGATACGCAGTATTTT. Protein sequence: CASSELSTDTQYF. Combining the CDR3 with reference TRBV25-1 and TRBJ2-3 gives the whole variable domain EADIYQTPRYLVIGTGKKITLECSQTMGHDKMYWYQQDPGMELHLIHYSYGVNSTEKGDLSSESTVSRIRTEHFPLTLESARPSHTSQYLCASSELSTDTQYFGPGTRLTVL.

The V call is TRBV7-2, the J call TRBJ1-3; D is possibly TRBD1 (6 bases). The CDR3 spans 14 residues. CDR1 and CDR2 (germline): SGHTA, FQGNSA. Trimming stripped 5 bases from V and 3 bases from J, with 11 bases between. DNA for the CDR3: TGTGCCAGCAGCCCTGGGACAAGTGGAAACACCATATATTTT. This encodes CASSPGTSGNTIYF.

CDR3 DNA: TGTGCCAGCAGCTTAAGAAGAGTAAACACTGAAGCTTTCTTT. It specifies CASSLRRVNTEAFF. J is TRBJ1-1 and V is TRBV7-3; D is undetermined. Germline V gives CDR1 SGHTA, CDR2 FQGTGA. The CDR3 sequence is 14 residues long. Deletions cut 1 base from V and 2 bases from J, with 8 bases between.

The chain employs TRBV10-3 and TRBJ1-5; D gene unclear. Per the germline V gene, CDR1 is ENHRY and CDR2 is SYGVKD. This CDR3 contains 13 residues. Deletions cut 6 bases from V and 0 bases from J, with 6 bases between. The CDR3 protein is CAIRSYSNQPQHF. The CDR3 nucleotides are TGTGCCATCAGGTCCTATAGCAATCAGCCCCAGCATTTT.

The chain carries TRBV19 and TRBJ1-1; 7 bases fit TRBD1. This CDR3 is built from 15 residues. Losses at the gene ends were 3 bases for V and 6 bases for J; bases not matched to a gene: 10. Germline values: CDR1 LNHDA, CDR2 SQIVND (reference sequence). The DNA for the CDR3 is TGTGCCAGTAGTATCTGGGACAGCATGTCGGCTGAAGCTTTCTTT. Its protein is CASSIWDSMSAEAFF.

The rearrangement links TRBV18 to TRBJ2-3, with 11 bases aligning to TRBD2. Germline assignment: CDR1 KGHSH and CDR2 LQKENI. The CDR3 contains 17 residues. V shed 0 bases, J shed 3 bases, and the junction held 5 bases outside the gene matches. CDR3: CASSPPGTSGRTDTQYF. In DNA form, the CDR3 reads TGTGCCAGCTCACCACCGGGGACTAGCGGTCGGACAGATACGCAGTATTTT.

This clone was seen just once. The chain recombines TRBV11-2 with TRBJ2-7; possibly TRBD1 or TRBD2 for D (6 bases each). Trimming cost V 5 bases and J 3 bases, with 20 bases left between them. The germline V gene encodes CDR1 SGHAT and CDR2 FQNNGV. CDR3 size: 16 residues. CDR3 in amino acids: CASSPRVGGQLYEQYF. CDR3 DNA sequence: TGTGCCAGCAGCCCGCGGGTCGGGGGCCAACTCTACGAGCAGTACTTC.

The rearrangement links TRBV18 to TRBJ2-1, with D perhaps matching TRBD1 (5 bases). This CDR3 is 14 amino acids long. Germline lookup yields CDR1 KGHSH and CDR2 LQKENI. Trimming pared 2 bases from V and 7 bases from J, leaving 12 bases between. In DNA form, the CDR3 reads TGTGCCAGCTCACCATGGGGCGGCAAGAATGAGCAGTTCTTC. This codes for CASSPWGGKNEQFF.

This clone appeared once. The same CDR3 is also encoded by other DNA sequences in this sample. The chain joins TRBV19 to TRBJ1-5, with D uncertain. The V end was cut by 1 base, the J end by 6 bases, with 7 bases between. The CDR3 sequence is 13 residues long. From germline, CDR1 is LNHDA and CDR2 SQIVND (reference sequence). CDR3 coding DNA: TGTGCCAGTAGTATAGGGGTGGGTCAGCCCCAGCATTTT. This translates into CASSIGVGQPQHF. The variable domain in full, completed from reference TRBV19 and TRBJ1-5, reads DGGITQSPKYLFRKEGQNVTLSCEQNLNHDAMYWYRQDPGQGLRLIYYSQIVNDFQKGDIAEGYSVSREKKESFPLTVTSAQKNPTAFYLCASSIGVGQPQHFGDGTRLSIL.